The rows below give T cell receptor beta chains drawn from one sample of a study of PD-L1 blockade in urothelial cancer. Sequenced by immunoSEQ multiplex PCR; TCRdb stores in-frame clones only, minus some. The sample has around 86,000 clones, about 85% seen once. The input for sequencing was PBMCs, taken around atezolizumab (anti-PD-L1) treatment. These receptors were taken from a man aged 40-55 years with urothelial cancer. Both conserved end residues are part of each CDR3. A D gene is named only where the DNA matches it firmly. A row's size may be missing; if present it is once, few, many or a size class.

V gene	D gene	J gene	clone size	CDR3 DNA	CDR3 protein
TRBV18	-	TRBJ1-4	once	TGTGCCAGCTCACCCCGCCGGGATGAAAAACTGTTTTTT	CASSPRRDEKLFF
TRBV28	TRBD1	TRBJ1-2	-	TGTGCCAGCAGTTTATTACAGGGGCTACACCTATATGGCTACACCTTC	CASSLLQGLHLYGYTF
TRBV2	-	TRBJ2-1	-	TGTGCCAGCAGAGTAGTGTCCAATGAGCAGTTCTTC	CASRVVSNEQFF
TRBV19	-	TRBJ2-1	-	TGTGCCAGTAGCCGGCCAGGACTCCGAAATGAGCAGTTCTTC	CASSRPGLRNEQFF
TRBV7-8	TRBD1	TRBJ2-5	-	TGTGCCAGCAGAGTCGTGACAGGGTCGAAAGAGACCCAGTACTTC	CASRVVTGSKETQYF
TRBV7-3	-	TRBJ1-5	once	TGTGCCAGCAGCACCTCGGGACAACGGAAGCCCCAGCATTTT	CASSTSGQRKPQHF
TRBV6-1	TRBD1	TRBJ2-2	-	TGTGCCAGCGACAGGGGGGCTTCCAGCACCGGGGAGCTGTTTTTT	CASDRGASSTGELFF
TRBV19	-	TRBJ1-5	-	TGTGCCAGTAGTGTACAGGGTGCGGGAGCCCAGCATTTT	CASSVQGAGAQHF
TRBV7-2	-	TRBJ2-2	-	TGTGCCAGCAGCCTACAGACTATCACCGGGGAGCTGTTTTTT	CASSLQTITGELFF
TRBV4-1	-	TRBJ1-1	-	TGCGCCAGCAGCCAATTCAGGTCGCACACTGAAGCTTTCTTT	CASSQFRSHTEAFF
TRBV15	TRBD1	TRBJ1-5	-	TGTGCCACCAGCAGAGCTGGGGGACAGGGAAGGGTAAGCAATCAGCCCCAGCATTTT	CATSRAGGQGRVSNQPQHF
TRBV5-4	-	TRBJ2-7	few	TGTGCCAGCAGTCCGACCCCAGGGCGCTACGAGCAGTACTTC	CASSPTPGRYEQYF
TRBV6-5	-	TRBJ1-5	-	TGTGCCAGCAGGAATGGAGGCGCAGGTCAGCCCCAGCATTTT	CASRNGGAGQPQHF
TRBV4-2	-	TRBJ2-5	-	TGTGCCAGCAGCCAAGATAGGACTCTCCAAGAGACCCAGTACTTC	CASSQDRTLQETQYF
TRBV30	TRBD2	TRBJ2-1	-	TGTGCCTGGAGTGTACCACTAGCGGGATGGCAGAATGAGCAGTTCTTC	CAWSVPLAGWQNEQFF
TRBV27	TRBD2	TRBJ2-7	-	TGTGCCAGCCGCTCGGCTAGCGGGAGCTACGAGCAGTACTTC	CASRSASGSYEQYF
TRBV19	TRBD1	TRBJ1-2	-	TGTGCCAGTAGTATAATCCTGGACAGGTCCTATGGCTACACCTTC	CASSIILDRSYGYTF
TRBV28	TRBD1	TRBJ1-1	-	TGTGCCAGCACCTCATCCCCCGGGACAGGGGAGGAAGCTTTCTTT	CASTSSPGTGEEAFF
TRBV7-9	TRBD1	TRBJ1-1	-	TGTGCCAGCAGCCTCCCAGGGGGCACTGAAGCTTTCTTT	CASSLPGGTEAFF
TRBV9	-	TRBJ2-7	-	TGTGCCAGCAGCGTACGCGGAACTGGGCTTTTGGGAGACGGCGAGCAGTACTTC	CASSVRGTGLLGDGEQYF
TRBV2	-	TRBJ1-5	-	TGTGCCAGCAGTGAACGACGGGGGGCGAATCAGCCCCAGCATTTT	CASSERRGANQPQHF
TRBV10-2	-	TRBJ1-1	-	TGCGCCAGCAGACCGGACAGAGGCACTGAAGCTTTCTTT	CASRPDRGTEAFF
TRBV28	-	TRBJ2-1	few	TGTGCCAGCTGTCGTTCCTACAATGAGCAGTTCTTC	CASCRSYNEQFF
TRBV5-1	TRBD1	TRBJ1-5	-	TGCGCCAGCAGCCCTGGACAGGGTAGGGATAATAGCAATCAGCCCCAGCATTTT	CASSPGQGRDNSNQPQHF
TRBV7-9	-	TRBJ1-3	-	TGTGCCAGCCGGGGAGGAGGAATTGGAAACACCATATATTTT	CASRGGGIGNTIYF
TRBV5-1	TRBD1	TRBJ2-7	-	TGCGCCAGCAGCAACAGGACAGGGGGCTCCTACGAGCAGTACTTC	CASSNRTGGSYEQYF